This T cell receptor (beta chain) was profiled in a study of spatial heterogeneity in lung cancer. Study as a whole: The correlation between TCR transcript counts in tumor regions and a T cell module score from matched bulk RNA-seq was strong.

The time point: sample taken at primary tumor resection. The donor group consisted of roughly 70 patients who had untreated, early-stage non-small cell lung cancer. Unsorted samples of tumor, nontumor lung or frozen PBMC had their whole RNA sequenced. Every TCR cDNA molecule carried a tag that served as a unique molecular identifier. TCRdb reprocessed the 5' RACE reads with MiXCR, giving one entry per CDR3 protein. In the table there are some 9,800 distinct CDR3 sequences, about 6% of which are singletons. This clonotype was counted once. Its antigen remains unidentified. Study results and caveats: Tumor mutation counts were tracked by expanded intratumoral alpha and beta TCR counts.

The sequence came from a male donor with early-stage non-small cell lung cancer. The input for sequencing was lung tumor tissue, taken at surgery.

The CDR3 loop is CASSLGDRATGELFF. CDR3 sequence (DNA): TGTGCCAGCAGTTTGGGGGACAGGGCCACCGGGGAGCTGTTTTTT. The chain employs TRBV12-3 or TRBV12-4 and TRBJ2-2; 9 bases match TRBD1. This CDR3 comprises 15 residues. The J segment lost 4 bases and the V segment lost 3 bases, leaving 3 bases of the junction unmatched.